One sample yielded the 29 T cell receptor beta chains listed below, sequenced in a study of molecular identifiers for immune sequencing clone quantification. TCRdb re-called the PCR reads through MiXCR, storing one row per CDR3 protein. The table lists some 590,000 distinct CDR3 sequences, about 25% of them singletons. Sequencing used naive CD8+ T cells from blood, with Jurkat cell RNA spiked in. Subset meaning: FACS-sorted CD8+CD4-CCR7+CD45RA+ naive T cells. These receptors all stem from a human donor in good health. Some libraries in this study had Jurkat cell RNA spiked in.

As concerns this clonotype: A much bigger clone sits one base away, suggesting this may be a read error. This chain links TRBV5-6 with TRBJ2-7; D ambiguous. Looked up from germline, CDR1 is SGHDT and CDR2 is YYEEEE. CDR3 length equals 13 residues. Between the trimmed V and J ends, which lost 4 bases and 2 bases, there was a span of 10 bases. CDR3 in amino acids: CASSLLDPYEQYF. The CDR3 bases are TGTGCCAGCAGCCTGTTAGATCCCTACGAGCAGTACTTC.

Many counts were recorded for this clonotype. CDR3 sequence reads: CASSNLLSGGRKDTDTQYF. CDR3 nucleotide sequence: TGTGCCAGCAGCAATTTATTGAGCGGGGGGCGGAAAGACACAGATACGCAGTATTTT. The chain recombines TRBV21-1 with TRBJ2-3; TRBD2, as called in the table, went unchecked against the DNA. TRBV21-1 is classified as a pseudogene. This CDR3 comprises 19 residues.

The table lists this clonotype with a few counts. V gene TRBV27 combines with J gene TRBJ1-2, with 9 bases identical to TRBD1. Germline V gene sequence: CDR1 MNHEY, CDR2 SMNVEV (reference sequence). The CDR3 sequence is 14 residues long. V lost 2 bases and J lost 4; bases outside the gene matches: 2. This chain's CDR3 is CASSLLGQGYGYTF. The CDR3 DNA follows: TGTGCCAGCAGTTTACTGGGACAGGGCTATGGCTACACCTTC.

This clonotype came up a few times. This sequence joins TRBV2 and TRBJ2-7, with D unresolved. Trimming left V 1 base short and J 0 bases short, with 7 bases between. The germline gives CDR1 SNHLY, CDR2 FYNNEI. The CDR3 length is 14 residues. The CDR3 sequence: CASSEGGSSYEQYF. DNA for the CDR3: TGTGCCAGCAGTGAAGGTGGCAGCTCCTACGAGCAGTACTTC.

The CDR3 sequence is CASSFRLAEDNEQFF. The DNA for the CDR3 is TGTGCCAGCAGTTTTCGACTAGCGGAGGACAATGAGCAGTTCTTC. The genes are TRBV28 and TRBJ2-1; 9 bases agree with TRBD2. The junction had 5 bases not matched to a gene; V was cut back by 3 bases and J by 5 bases. Germline CDR1 reads MDHEN; CDR2 reads SYDVKM. The CDR3 is 15 residues long.

This clonotype was observed many times. The chain has TRBV30 and TRBJ2-4; either TRBD1 or TRBD2 may supply D (6 bases each). This CDR3 comprises 13 residues. CDR1 is GTSNPN, CDR2 SVGIG, per germline (reference sequence). Trimming cost V 0 bases and J 8 bases, with 11 bases left between them. This CDR3 is CAWSVGGLHIQYF. The DNA for the CDR3 is TGTGCCTGGAGTGTAGGGGGGTTGCACATTCAGTACTTC. Complete variable domain (other parts from reference TRBV30 and TRBJ2-4): SQTIHQWPATLVQPVGSPLSLECTVEGTSNPNLYWYRQAAGRGLQLLFYSVGIGQISSEVPQNLSASRPQDRQFILSSKKLLLSDSGFYLCAWSVGGLHIQYFGAGTRLSVL.

This chain connects TRBV5-4 to TRBJ1-1; D call uncertain. Germline V CDR1 and CDR2: SGHNT, YYREEE (reference sequence). This CDR3 spans 14 amino acids. Deletions cut 0 bases from V and 6 bases from J, with 12 bases between. Written as DNA, the CDR3 is TGTGCCAGCAGCTTGGGGCGGGTAACTTCTGAAGCTTTCTTT. It yields the protein CASSLGRVTSEAFF.

This clonotype occurred many times. The genes are TRBV12-3 or TRBV12-4 and TRBJ2-5; perhaps TRBD2 as D (6 bases). V shed 6 bases and J shed 7 bases, with 18 bases lying between them. CDR3 length equals 14 residues. CDR3 nucleotides: TGTGCCAGCAGAAAAGAACCGGGAGAAGCGACCCAGTACTTC. Translating gives CASRKEPGEATQYF.

This clonotype was seen ten or more times. The chain employs TRBV13 and TRBJ2-3; maybe TRBD1 (6 bases). CDR1 PRHDT and CDR2 FYEKMQ come from the germline V gene (reference sequence). The V gene lost 5 bases and the J gene lost 4 bases, with 13 bases spanning the gap. The CDR3 is made up of 14 amino acids. This CDR3 reads CASSVTGSADTQYF. The CDR3 region has the DNA TGTGCCAGCAGCGTTACAGGGTCGGCAGATACGCAGTATTTT.

This clonotype was seen repeatedly, ten times or more. The chain combines TRBV14 with TRBJ2-3, with TRBD2 as a possible D gene (6 bases). Germline V gene lookup returns CDR1 SGHDN and CDR2 FVKESK. V was trimmed by 1 base and J by 0 bases, leaving 11 bases between them. This CDR3 is 16 amino acids long. The CDR3 DNA sequence: TGTGCCAGCAGCCAAGTCGGGGGTGGCAGCACAGATACGCAGTATTTT. Translating it yields CASSQVGGGSTDTQYF.

The CDR3 loop reads CAISESVATNEKLFF. The DNA for the CDR3 is TGTGCCATCAGTGAGTCGGTTGCAACTAATGAAAAACTGTTTTTT. The V and J genes are TRBV10-3 and TRBJ1-4; unclear D gene. Germline assignment: CDR1 ENHRY and CDR2 SYGVKD. The CDR3 has 15 amino acids. V was pared by 0 bases and J by 0 bases, with 5 bases between.

In the case of this clonotype: A much larger clone lies a single base off, so this may be a read error. The CDR3 DNA reads as TGTGCCAGCAGCCAAGATTGGGCACAGAACCAAGAGACCCGGTACTTC. Protein sequence: CASSQDWAQNQETRYF. The chain combines TRBV3-1 with TRBJ2-5; D gene ambiguous. Germline values: CDR1 LGHDT, CDR2 YNNKEL (reference sequence). CDR3 length: 16 amino acids.

Points on this clonotype: Relative to the germline gene, one junction end is altered; a read error may explain this. This chain links TRBV5-1 with TRBJ2-6; the D gene is possibly TRBD1 (5 bases). CDR1 is SGHRS and CDR2 is YFSETQ in the germline V gene. The CDR3 is 15 residues long. The chain's CDR3 is CARSLVGLWAPVLPF. CDR3 nucleotide sequence: TGCGCCCGCAGCTTGGTGGGGCTCTGGGCCCCCGTCCTGCCTTTC. The full variable domain, rest sourced from reference TRBV5-1 and TRBJ2-6, is KAGVTQTPRYLIKTRGQQVTLSCSPISGHRSVSWYQQTPGQGLQFLFEYFSETQRNKGNFPGRFSGRQFSNSRSEMNVSTLELGDSALYLCARSLVGLWAPVLPFGAGSRLTVL.

This clonotype was found many times. This sequence joins TRBV29-1 and TRBJ1-1, with D maybe TRBD1 (6 bases). The CDR3 is made up of 14 amino acids. The germline CDR1 and CDR2 sequences are SQVTM and ANQGSEA. V was clipped by 5 bases and J by 6 bases, with 19 bases between them. CDR3 amino acids: CSVTGSSRGPEAFF. In nucleotides, the CDR3 is TGCAGCGTTACGGGATCCTCCAGGGGACCTGAAGCTTTCTTT.

This chain joins TRBV6-5 and TRBJ1-1; perhaps TRBD1 as D (6 bases). Germline values: CDR1 MNHEY, CDR2 SVGAGI. This CDR3 has 16 amino acids. Deletions cut 6 bases from V and 1 base from J, with 18 bases between. The CDR3 is CASSPGGPTGNTEAFF. The CDR3 DNA sequence: TGTGCCAGCAGCCCCGGGGGGCCAACGGGGAACACTGAAGCTTTCTTT.

The chain has TRBV19 and TRBJ2-7; 11 nucleotides align to TRBD1. This CDR3 is 15 amino acids long. CDR1 and CDR2 from the germline V gene are LNHDA and SQIVND (reference sequence). V lost 5 bases and J lost 3; bases outside the gene matches: 6. The DNA of the CDR3 is TGTGCCAGTAGTTTCCGAGGGACAGGGGGCTACGAGCAGTACTTC. Encoded protein: CASSFRGTGGYEQYF.

Points on this clonotype: Being one base from a much bigger clone, this may be a read error. V usage is TRBV12-3 or TRBV12-4 and J usage is TRBJ2-3, with 7 bases identical to TRBD2. The CDR3 is 14 residues long. V was pared by 4 bases and J by 3 bases, with 4 bases of the junction left unmatched. CDR3 coding DNA: TGTGCCAGCAGTTGGAGCGGGGAGACAGATACGCAGTATTTT. Encoded protein: CASSWSGETDTQYF.

This clonotype came up a few times. The genes are TRBV6-6 and TRBJ2-3, with no clear D. Between the trimmed V and J ends, which lost 5 bases and 2 bases, there was a span of 17 bases. Germline CDR1 reads MNHNY; CDR2 reads SVGAGI (reference sequence). The CDR3 is 16 residues long. CDR3 DNA sequence: TGTGCCAGCAGTGCTACTGGCAGGCCGGACACAGATACGCAGTATTTT. Translated, it gives CASSATGRPDTDTQYF.

This clonotype was observed a few times. The chain uses TRBV4-3 and TRBJ1-4; D unresolved. Germline V CDR1 and CDR2: LGHNA, YSLEER. CDR3 length equals 15 residues. V shed 1 base and J shed 0 bases, with 6 bases lying between them. The CDR3 here is CASSQARATNEKLFF. The CDR3 nucleotides are TGCGCCAGCAGCCAAGCGCGGGCAACTAATGAAAAACTGTTTTTT.

This clonotype has a handful of counts. The V gene is TRBV6-5, the J gene TRBJ2-5, with 10 positions matching TRBD2. The V segment lost 5 bases and the J segment 4 bases; nucleotides outside the gene matches: 4. The CDR3 covers 14 residues. In germline, CDR1 is MNHEY, CDR2 SVGAGI. The CDR3 here is CASSNRLAGETQYF. As DNA, the CDR3 is TGTGCCAGCAGTAACAGACTAGCGGGAGAGACCCAGTACTTC.

The chain's CDR3 is CASSFGAGVMNTEAFF. In DNA form, the CDR3 reads TGTGCCAGCAGTTTTGGGGCAGGGGTTATGAACACTGAAGCTTTCTTT. The V call is TRBV27, the J call TRBJ1-1; a possible D gene is TRBD1 (6 bases). This CDR3 is 16 amino acids long. Germline CDR1 is MNHEY and CDR2 is SMNVEV (reference sequence). The ends were cut back, 3 bases at V and 0 bases at J, with 14 bases in the middle.

In the case of this clonotype: A much larger clone lies one base from this, so it may be a read error. The chain is built from TRBV11-2 and TRBJ2-7; D gene uncertain. Looked up from germline, CDR1 is SGHAT and CDR2 is FQNNGV. This CDR3 has 13 amino acids. This CDR3 reads CAGSLESPYEQYF. CDR3 sequence (DNA): TGTGCCGGCAGCTTGGAAAGCCCCTACGAGCAGTACTTC.

This clonotype was counted ten times or more. This chain joins TRBV20-1 and TRBJ2-7; 7 bases agree with TRBD1. This CDR3 comprises 13 residues. Per the germline V gene, CDR1 is DFQATT and CDR2 is SNEGSKA (reference sequence). Unmatched junction bases numbered 6, after V lost 3 bases and J lost 4 bases. CDR3 in amino acids: CSASGRGSYEQYF. As DNA, the CDR3 is TGCAGTGCTAGCGGCAGGGGGTCGTACGAGCAGTACTTC.

The chain is built from TRBV3-1 and TRBJ1-2, with 7 bases lining up with TRBD1. This CDR3 comprises 14 residues. Per the germline V gene, CDR1 is LGHDT and CDR2 is YNNKEL (reference sequence). Trimming took 3 bases from V and 4 from J; bases not matched to a gene: 5. For the CDR3, the DNA is TGTGCCAGCAGCCATGGACAGGTAGCCTATGGCTACACCTTC. Translation: CASSHGQVAYGYTF. Supplemented by reference TRBV3-1 and TRBJ1-2, the full variable domain reads DTAVSQTPKYLVTQMGNDKSIKCEQNLGHDTMYWYKQDSKKFLKIMFSYNNKELIINETVPNRFSPKSPDKAHLNLHINSLELGDSAVYFCASSHGQVAYGYTFGSGTRLTVV.

The CDR3: CASSLFSGQGPSYEQYF. For the CDR3, the DNA is TGTGCCAGCAGCTTGTTTAGCGGCCAGGGTCCATCCTACGAGCAGTACTTC. The V and J genes are TRBV5-6 and TRBJ2-7; D might be TRBD2 (6 bases). The germline gives CDR1 SGHDT, CDR2 YYEEEE. Trimming took 1 base from V and 1 from J, leaving 18 bases between them. The CDR3 is 17 residues long.

A remark on this clonotype: It may be a read error: a sequence one base away is much more abundant. J is TRBJ2-7 and V is TRBV18, with 9 bases that match TRBD1. Germline assignment: CDR1 KGHSH and CDR2 LQKENI. V lost 2 bases and J lost 7; bases outside the gene matches: 15. The CDR3 covers 17 residues. The CDR3 region is CASSPKAIFGTGSEQYF. The CDR3 nucleotides read TGTGCCAGCTCACCAAAGGCCATCTTCGGGACAGGGTCTGAGCAGTACTTC. Using reference TRBV18 and TRBJ2-7 for the parts outside the CDR3, the full variable domain is NAGVMQNPRHLVRRRGQEARLRCSPMKGHSHVYWYRQLPEEGLKFMVYLQKENIIDESGMPKERFSAEFPKEGPSILRIQQVVRGDSAAYFCASSPKAIFGTGSEQYFGPGTRLTVT.

This clonotype was found many times. V usage is TRBV30 and J usage is TRBJ2-7, with a tentative D call TRBD2 (5 bases). V lost 3 bases, J lost 0 bases, and 12 bases lay in between. CDR1 and CDR2 from the germline V gene are GTSNPN and SVGIG (reference sequence). The CDR3 covers 14 residues. The CDR3 coding sequence is TGTGCCTGGAGCCGAAGCGGAGTCTCCTACGAGCAGTACTTC. The encoded protein is CAWSRSGVSYEQYF.

This clonotype was seen a few times. The chain employs TRBV27 and TRBJ2-7; TRBD2 agrees at 10 bases. J was trimmed by 4 bases and V by 1 base; bases with no gene match: 4. Germline V gives CDR1 MNHEY, CDR2 SMNVEV (reference sequence). There are 15 residues in the CDR3. In DNA form, the CDR3 reads TGTGCCAGCAGTTTATTAGCGGGGGGCCTTTACGAGCAGTACTTC. Its protein is CASSLLAGGLYEQYF.

This chain joins TRBV5-4 and TRBJ1-1; D gene uncertain. This CDR3 spans 12 amino acids. Trimming took 1 base from V and 6 from J, leaving 7 bases between them. Germline V gene lookup returns CDR1 SGHNT and CDR2 YYREEE (reference sequence). DNA of the CDR3: TGTGCCAGCAGCTTGTTCGGGCCTGAAGCTTTCTTT. Its protein product is CASSLFGPEAFF.